The entry that follows covers one TCR beta chain sequence. Antigen unknown. The record originates from a study of T-cell memory formation after mild COVID-19. Study details: Each donor largely had its own TCR clusters. Study-wide points: Mainly CM and EM harbored the contracting CD4+ clones; mainly EMRA harbored the CD8+ ones.

The V end was cut by 0 bases, the J end by 5 bases, with 9 bases between. The CDR3 sequence is 14 residues long. CDR1 and CDR2 from the germline V gene are SGHKS and YYEKEE (reference sequence). MiXCR, run by TCRdb on the 5' RACE reads, gives a single entry per CDR3 protein. The sample lists about 430,000 distinct CDR3 sequences; around 17% were seen once. This TCR came from a man between 18 and 29 years old who had mild COVID-19 (a few samples of this study predate the infection). Cell type and time point are not known. The rearrangement joins TRBV5-5 to TRBJ2-1, with a weak D call TRBD1 (5 bases). Sequenced material: PBMCs or a T cell subset sorted from them (not recorded which). The CDR3 sequence: CASSLVREHNEQFF. The CDR3, as DNA: TGTGCCAGCAGCTTGGTCAGGGAACACAATGAGCAGTTCTTC. Based on the CDR3 plus reference TRBV5-5 and TRBJ2-1, the full variable domain is DAGVTQSPTHLIKTRGQQVTLRCSPISGHKSVSWYQQVLGQGPQFIFQYYEKEERGRGNFPDRFSARQFPNYSSELNVNALLLGDSALYLCASSLVREHNEQFFGPGTRLTVL.